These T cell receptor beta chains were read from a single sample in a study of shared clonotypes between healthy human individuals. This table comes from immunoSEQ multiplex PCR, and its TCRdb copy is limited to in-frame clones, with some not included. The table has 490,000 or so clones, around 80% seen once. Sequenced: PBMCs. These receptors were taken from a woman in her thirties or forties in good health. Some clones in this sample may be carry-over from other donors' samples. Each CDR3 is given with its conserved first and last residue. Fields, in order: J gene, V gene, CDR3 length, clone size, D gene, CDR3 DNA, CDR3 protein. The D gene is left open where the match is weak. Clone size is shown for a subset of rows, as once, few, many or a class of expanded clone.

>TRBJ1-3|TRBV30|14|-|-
TGTGCCTGGAGGAATGGACTCTCTGGAAACACCATATATTTT
CAWRNGLSGNTIYF
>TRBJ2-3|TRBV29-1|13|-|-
TGCAGCGTTGAGTCTAGAGGGGCAGATACGCAGTATTTT
CSVESRGADTQYF
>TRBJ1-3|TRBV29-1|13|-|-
TGCAGCGTTGAAGTTCAGTTTGGAAACACCATATATTTT
CSVEVQFGNTIYF
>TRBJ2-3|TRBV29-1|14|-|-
TGCAGCGTTGAACTCCCAGTACTCACAGATACGCAGTATTTT
CSVELPVLTDTQYF
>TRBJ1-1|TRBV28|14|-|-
TGTGCCAGCAGGGCCCCAACAGGGAATACTGAAGCTTTCTTT
CASRAPTGNTEAFF
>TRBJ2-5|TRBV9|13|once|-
TGTGCCAGCAGCGCGAGGACATCAGAGACCCAGTACTTC
CASSARTSETQYF
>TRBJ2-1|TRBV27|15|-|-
TGTGCCAGCAGCCCCCGGGCTCTCCCCCACAATGAGCAGTTCTTC
CASSPRALPHNEQFF
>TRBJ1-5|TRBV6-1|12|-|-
TGTGCCAGCAGTGAATACGGTCAGCCCCAGCATTTT
CASSEYGQPQHF
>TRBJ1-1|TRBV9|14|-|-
TGTGCCAGCAGCGTAGCTGGGACGAACACTGAAGCTTTCTTT
CASSVAGTNTEAFF
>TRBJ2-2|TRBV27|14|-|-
TGTGCCAGCAGTTTCGGGCAGTACACCGGGGAGCTGTTTTTT
CASSFGQYTGELFF
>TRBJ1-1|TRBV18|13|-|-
TGTGCCAGCTCACCCGGCTCCACCACTGAAGCTTTCTTT
CASSPGSTTEAFF
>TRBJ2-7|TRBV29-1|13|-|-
TGCAGCGCCGGATGGACGGAAAGGCGCGAGCAGTACTTC
CSAGWTERREQYF
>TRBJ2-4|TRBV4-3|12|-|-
TGCGCCAGCAGCCAAGATAGGCGCATTCAGTACTTC
CASSQDRRIQYF
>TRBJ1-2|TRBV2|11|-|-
TGTGCCAGCAAGGGTAACTATGGCTACACCTTC
CASKGNYGYTF
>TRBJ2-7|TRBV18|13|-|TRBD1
TGTGCCAGCTCATCGACAGGGGGCTACGAGCAGTACTTC
CASSSTGGYEQYF
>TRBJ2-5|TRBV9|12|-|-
TGTGCCAGCAGCCCCTCCGGGGGGACCCAGTACTTC
CASSPSGGTQYF
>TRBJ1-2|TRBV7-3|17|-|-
TGTGCCAGCAGCTTAAGTACCGGAGGGGGGACCGACTATGGCTACACCTTC
CASSLSTGGGTDYGYTF
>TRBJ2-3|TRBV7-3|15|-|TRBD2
TGTGCCAGCAGCCCAGCGGGGGGAGGCACAGATACGCAGTATTTT
CASSPAGGGTDTQYF
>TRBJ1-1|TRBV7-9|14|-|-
TGTGCCAGCAGCTCCGCCGGATCAGGCACTGAAGCTTTCTTT
CASSSAGSGTEAFF
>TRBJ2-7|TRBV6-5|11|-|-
TGTGCCAGCAGAAGATACTACGAGCAGTACTTC
CASRRYYEQYF
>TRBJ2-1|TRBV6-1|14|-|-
TGTGCCAGCATGGGCCAGCGGGCTGAGGGTGAGCAGTTCTTC
CASMGQRAEGEQFF
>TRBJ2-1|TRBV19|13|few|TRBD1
TGTGCCAGTAGTGTGCAGGGGGTCAGTGAGCAGTTCTTC
CASSVQGVSEQFF
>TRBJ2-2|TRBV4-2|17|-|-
TGTGCCAGCAGCCAAGAGAGGGAACACGCGAACACCGGGGAGCTGTTTTTT
CASSQEREHANTGELFF
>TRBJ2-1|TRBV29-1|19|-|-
TGCAGCGTGCCCACCGGGACGGGAAAGGGACGGACTACCTACAATGAGCAGTTCTTC
CSVPTGTGKGRTTYNEQFF
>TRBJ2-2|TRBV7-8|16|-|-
TGTGCCAGCAGCCCTACCGGGACACCTAACACCGGGGAGCTGTTTTTT
CASSPTGTPNTGELFF
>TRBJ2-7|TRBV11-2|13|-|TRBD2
TGTGCCAGCAGCAGACTAGCGGGCTACGAGCAGTACTTC
CASSRLAGYEQYF
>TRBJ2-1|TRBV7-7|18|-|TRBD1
TGTGCCAGCAGCTTATTGTCAACAGGGGGCGCAGGGGACAATGAGCAGTTCTTC
CASSLLSTGGAGDNEQFF
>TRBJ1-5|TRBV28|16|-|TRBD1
TGTGCCAGCAGTTCGCACAGGGGGACTAGCAATCAGCCCCAGCATTTT
CASSSHRGTSNQPQHF
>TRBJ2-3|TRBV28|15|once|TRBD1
TGTGCCAGCAGAACTCCGGGACAGGGGCCAGATACGCAGTATTTT
CASRTPGQGPDTQYF
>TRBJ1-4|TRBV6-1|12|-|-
TGTGCCAGCAGTGAACCTAATGAAAAACTGTTTTTT
CASSEPNEKLFF
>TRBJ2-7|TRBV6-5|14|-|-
TGTGCCAGCAGGTACCTAAGTATCTCCTACGAGCAGTACTTC
CASRYLSISYEQYF
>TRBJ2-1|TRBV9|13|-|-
TGTGCCAGCAGCTACATCCCCTACAATGAGCAGTTCTTC
CASSYIPYNEQFF
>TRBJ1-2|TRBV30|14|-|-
TGTGCCTGGGATCAGGGTCGATCTAACTATGGCTACACCTTC
CAWDQGRSNYGYTF
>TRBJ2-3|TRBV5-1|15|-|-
TGCGCCAGCAGCTTGAGGACGGATAGCACAGATACGCAGTATTTT
CASSLRTDSTDTQYF